This T cell receptor beta chain emerged from a study of blood T cells in healthy people across ages. The trim removed 6 bases at V and 4 bases at J, leaving 10 bases unmatched. The CDR3 loop spans 16 amino acids. CDR1 is WSHSY and CDR2 is SAAADI in the germline V gene. Using a J-beta primer mix together with a sample-barcoded 5' primer, a second PCR was run for roughly 7 to 12 cycles. TCRdb reprocessed the 5' RACE reads via MiXCR and lists one record per CDR3 protein. The sample records some 690,000 distinct CDR3 sequences, approximately 21% being singletons. This receptor was identified in a man aged 70 or older in good health. The sequenced sample consisted of blood. V gene TRBV10-2 combines with J gene TRBJ2-3, with 10 positions matching TRBD2. The CDR3 DNA reads TGCGCCAGCAGGGGAAAAGAGCGGGGGGGTGCAGATACGCAGTATTTT. Protein sequence: CASRGKERGGADTQYF.